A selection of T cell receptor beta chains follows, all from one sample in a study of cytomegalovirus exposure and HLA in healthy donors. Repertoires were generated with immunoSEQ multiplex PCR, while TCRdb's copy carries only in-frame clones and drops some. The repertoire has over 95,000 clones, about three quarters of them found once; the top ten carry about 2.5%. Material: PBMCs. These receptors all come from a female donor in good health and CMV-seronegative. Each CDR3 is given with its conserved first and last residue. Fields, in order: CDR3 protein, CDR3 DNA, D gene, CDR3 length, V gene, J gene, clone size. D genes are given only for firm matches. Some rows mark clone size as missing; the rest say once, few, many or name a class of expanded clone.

cdr3_aa: CASSTQGTSSYNEQFF
cdr3_nt: TGTGCCAGCAGCACACAGGGGACAAGCTCCTACAATGAGCAGTTCTTC
d_call: TRBD1
cdr3_length: 16
v_call: TRBV11-2
j_call: TRBJ2-1
clone_size: once

cdr3_aa: CASSQNLAGIYEQYF
cdr3_nt: TGCGCCAGCAGCCAAAATCTAGCGGGGATCTACGAGCAGTACTTC
d_call: TRBD2
cdr3_length: 15
v_call: TRBV4-3
j_call: TRBJ2-7
clone_size: -

cdr3_aa: CAWTTIALRMDTQYF
cdr3_nt: TGTGCCTGGACAACCATAGCCCTCCGGATGGATACGCAGTATTTT
d_call: -
cdr3_length: 15
v_call: TRBV30
j_call: TRBJ2-3
clone_size: -

cdr3_aa: CASWAGPGELFF
cdr3_nt: TGTGCCAGTTGGGCAGGCCCCGGGGAGCTGTTTTTT
d_call: -
cdr3_length: 12
v_call: TRBV2
j_call: TRBJ2-2
clone_size: -

cdr3_aa: CASSLGGGATGGSILWSYEQYF
cdr3_nt: TGTGCCAGCAGTTTGGGAGGTGGGGCAACAGGGGGGAGTATACTTTGGTCCTACGAGCAGTACTTC
d_call: TRBD1
cdr3_length: 22
v_call: TRBV27
j_call: TRBJ2-7
clone_size: -

cdr3_aa: CASSPPQYGYTF
cdr3_nt: TGTGCCAGCAGCCCCCCGCAGTATGGCTACACCTTC
d_call: -
cdr3_length: 12
v_call: TRBV28
j_call: TRBJ1-2
clone_size: -

cdr3_aa: CASSLNSAVAGQPQHF
cdr3_nt: TGCGCCAGCAGCCTAAATTCCGCAGTGGCGGGGCAGCCCCAGCATTTT
d_call: -
cdr3_length: 16
v_call: TRBV4-1
j_call: TRBJ1-5
clone_size: few

cdr3_aa: CASSLGGDPGMSGYTF
cdr3_nt: TGCGCCAGCAGCTTGGGGGGGGACCCGGGGATGTCTGGCTACACCTTC
d_call: -
cdr3_length: 16
v_call: TRBV5-1
j_call: TRBJ1-2
clone_size: -

cdr3_aa: CASSEVGRPGARSYF
cdr3_nt: TGTGCCAGCAGTGAAGTTGGCAGGCCAGGGGCCCGAAGTTACTTC
d_call: -
cdr3_length: 15
v_call: TRBV6-1
j_call: TRBJ2-4
clone_size: -

cdr3_aa: CAWSVQGEYNSPLHF
cdr3_nt: TGTGCCTGGAGTGTACAGGGGGAATATAATTCACCCCTCCACTTT
d_call: TRBD1
cdr3_length: 15
v_call: TRBV30
j_call: TRBJ1-6
clone_size: -

cdr3_aa: CASNSLAGGLTYEQYF
cdr3_nt: TGTGCCAGCAACTCACTAGCGGGGGGCCTTACCTACGAGCAGTACTTC
d_call: TRBD2
cdr3_length: 16
v_call: TRBV2
j_call: TRBJ2-7
clone_size: -

cdr3_aa: CASSWRLAGRHTGELFF
cdr3_nt: TGTGCCAGCTCCTGGAGACTAGCGGGGCGACACACCGGGGAGCTGTTTTTT
d_call: TRBD2
cdr3_length: 17
v_call: TRBV5-8
j_call: TRBJ2-2
clone_size: -

cdr3_aa: CASSLTDANYGYTF
cdr3_nt: TGCGCCAGCAGCTTGACAGACGCTAACTATGGCTACACCTTC
d_call: -
cdr3_length: 14
v_call: TRBV5-1
j_call: TRBJ1-2
clone_size: -

cdr3_aa: CASSGLAGGDPYEQYF
cdr3_nt: TGTGCCAGCAGTGGGCTAGCGGGGGGGGATCCCTACGAGCAGTACTTC
d_call: TRBD2
cdr3_length: 16
v_call: TRBV2
j_call: TRBJ2-7
clone_size: -

cdr3_aa: CAWTTGGGTYEQYF
cdr3_nt: TGTGCCTGGACGACCGGTGGCGGGACCTACGAGCAGTACTTC
d_call: -
cdr3_length: 14
v_call: TRBV30
j_call: TRBJ2-7
clone_size: once

cdr3_aa: CASSPRDRADQPQHF
cdr3_nt: TGTGCCAGCAGCCCCCGGGACAGGGCCGATCAGCCCCAGCATTTT
d_call: TRBD1
cdr3_length: 15
v_call: TRBV5-8
j_call: TRBJ1-5
clone_size: once

cdr3_aa: CASSQGQGAGNEKLFF
cdr3_nt: TGCGCCAGCAGCCAAGGGCAGGGGGCGGGTAATGAAAAACTGTTTTTT
d_call: TRBD1
cdr3_length: 16
v_call: TRBV4-1
j_call: TRBJ1-4
clone_size: -

cdr3_aa: CASSPGTSGGPVQYF
cdr3_nt: TGTGCCAGCAGTCCCGGGACTAGCGGGGGGCCTGTTCAGTACTTC
d_call: TRBD2
cdr3_length: 15
v_call: TRBV2
j_call: TRBJ2-7
clone_size: -

cdr3_aa: CASSLTGSLTEQYF
cdr3_nt: TGTGCCAGCAGTCTGACAGGGTCCTTAACCGAGCAGTACTTC
d_call: TRBD1
cdr3_length: 14
v_call: TRBV27
j_call: TRBJ2-7
clone_size: -

cdr3_aa: CASSPSYLSGYEQYF
cdr3_nt: TGTGCCAGCTCACCATCATACCTCTCAGGTTACGAGCAGTACTTC
d_call: -
cdr3_length: 15
v_call: TRBV18
j_call: TRBJ2-7
clone_size: -

cdr3_aa: CASSLGRGQTPYNSPLHF
cdr3_nt: TGTGCCAGCAGCTTGGGCAGGGGTCAGACCCCTTATAATTCACCCCTCCACTTT
d_call: -
cdr3_length: 18
v_call: TRBV5-5
j_call: TRBJ1-6
clone_size: -

cdr3_aa: CASSQGGTGGYSPLHF
cdr3_nt: TGTGCCAGCAGTCAGGGTGGGACAGGGGGTTATTCACCCCTCCACTTT
d_call: -
cdr3_length: 16
v_call: TRBV21-1
j_call: TRBJ1-6
clone_size: -

cdr3_aa: CASGGGSGGYNEQFF
cdr3_nt: TGTGCCAGCGGCGGGGGGAGCGGGGGTTACAATGAGCAGTTCTTC
d_call: TRBD2
cdr3_length: 15
v_call: TRBV9
j_call: TRBJ2-1
clone_size: -

cdr3_aa: CASSLEGTSGGNTIYF
cdr3_nt: TGCGCCAGCAGCTTGGAGGGGACTTCGGGGGGAAACACCATATATTTT
d_call: -
cdr3_length: 16
v_call: TRBV5-1
j_call: TRBJ1-3
clone_size: -

cdr3_aa: CAIRRDRGQGGELFF
cdr3_nt: TGTGCCATCAGACGCGACAGGGGGCAGGGCGGGGAGCTGTTTTTT
d_call: TRBD1
cdr3_length: 15
v_call: TRBV10-3
j_call: TRBJ2-2
clone_size: -

cdr3_aa: CASSFSRDRGRRGLIYNSPLHF
cdr3_nt: TGTGCCAGCAGTTTTAGCCGGGACAGGGGGCGCCGGGGGCTTATCTATAATTCACCCCTCCACTTT
d_call: TRBD1
cdr3_length: 22
v_call: TRBV27
j_call: TRBJ1-6
clone_size: -

cdr3_aa: CASRLSGFPTPYSNQPQHF
cdr3_nt: TGTGCAAGTCGCTTATCAGGGTTCCCCACACCTTATAGCAATCAGCCCCAGCATTTT
d_call: -
cdr3_length: 19
v_call: TRBV12-2
j_call: TRBJ1-5
clone_size: -

cdr3_aa: CSVEGGHSSGNYGYTF
cdr3_nt: TGCAGCGTTGAGGGCGGGCACTCTAGTGGAAACTATGGCTACACCTTC
d_call: -
cdr3_length: 16
v_call: TRBV29-1
j_call: TRBJ1-2
clone_size: -

cdr3_aa: CASRGGSITGELFF
cdr3_nt: TGTGCCAGCCGTGGGGGGAGTATCACCGGGGAGCTGTTTTTT
d_call: -
cdr3_length: 14
v_call: TRBV6-5
j_call: TRBJ2-2
clone_size: -

cdr3_aa: CASTPGQGKGETQYF
cdr3_nt: TGTGCCAGCACCCCGGGACAGGGGAAGGGAGAGACCCAGTACTTC
d_call: TRBD1
cdr3_length: 15
v_call: TRBV2
j_call: TRBJ2-5
clone_size: -

cdr3_aa: CASSLDRGSSYNSPLHF
cdr3_nt: TGCGCCAGCAGCCTCGACAGGGGGAGCTCCTATAATTCACCCCTCCACTTT
d_call: TRBD1
cdr3_length: 17
v_call: TRBV4-1
j_call: TRBJ1-6
clone_size: once

cdr3_aa: CASSRIPPGGEKSPLHF
cdr3_nt: TGTGCCAGCAGCCGCATACCCCCGGGAGGGGAGAAGTCACCCCTCCACTTT
d_call: -
cdr3_length: 17
v_call: TRBV4-2
j_call: TRBJ1-6
clone_size: -

cdr3_aa: CASSVEYQGANNYGYTF
cdr3_nt: TGTGCCAGCAGCGTAGAGTACCAGGGGGCAAATAACTATGGCTACACCTTC
d_call: TRBD1
cdr3_length: 17
v_call: TRBV9
j_call: TRBJ1-2
clone_size: -

cdr3_aa: CASSLDDRAKEKLFF
cdr3_nt: TGCGCCAGCAGCTTGGATGACAGGGCTAAGGAAAAACTGTTTTTT
d_call: TRBD1
cdr3_length: 15
v_call: TRBV5-1
j_call: TRBJ1-4
clone_size: few

cdr3_aa: CASSPGLAATYEQYF
cdr3_nt: TGTGCCAGCAGCCCCGGACTAGCAGCCACCTACGAGCAGTACTTC
d_call: TRBD2
cdr3_length: 15
v_call: TRBV7-8
j_call: TRBJ2-7
clone_size: once

cdr3_aa: CASSQERTGAGRYEQYF
cdr3_nt: TGCGCCAGCAGCCAAGAACGAACCGGGGCCGGGAGATACGAGCAGTACTTC
d_call: -
cdr3_length: 17
v_call: TRBV4-1
j_call: TRBJ2-7
clone_size: -

cdr3_aa: CASTLSRGGTDTQYF
cdr3_nt: TGTGCCAGCACCCTCTCAAGGGGAGGAACAGATACGCAGTATTTT
d_call: -
cdr3_length: 15
v_call: TRBV27
j_call: TRBJ2-3
clone_size: -

cdr3_aa: CSCEVTSGGNRLNEQFF
cdr3_nt: TGTTCCTGCGAGGTGACTAGCGGGGGGAACCGTTTGAATGAGCAGTTCTTC
d_call: TRBD2
cdr3_length: 17
v_call: TRBV7-9
j_call: TRBJ2-1
clone_size: -

cdr3_aa: CAISSDRGRGTEAFF
cdr3_nt: TGTGCCATCAGTAGCGACAGGGGGCGAGGGACTGAAGCTTTCTTT
d_call: TRBD1
cdr3_length: 15
v_call: TRBV10-3
j_call: TRBJ1-1
clone_size: few

cdr3_aa: CASSDGTGVSEQYF
cdr3_nt: TGTGCCAGCAGCGACGGGACAGGGGTATCCGAGCAGTACTTC
d_call: TRBD1
cdr3_length: 14
v_call: TRBV7-9
j_call: TRBJ2-7
clone_size: -

cdr3_aa: CASGRVLAGGRTGELFF
cdr3_nt: TGTGCCAGCGGAAGAGTGCTAGCGGGGGGCCGCACCGGGGAGCTGTTTTTT
d_call: TRBD2
cdr3_length: 17
v_call: TRBV25-1
j_call: TRBJ2-2
clone_size: -

cdr3_aa: CASSGQRGHYEQYF
cdr3_nt: TGTGCCAGCAGCGGTCAGCGGGGCCACTACGAGCAGTACTTC
d_call: TRBD2
cdr3_length: 14
v_call: TRBV9
j_call: TRBJ2-7
clone_size: -

cdr3_aa: CASSAGQGASAHTF
cdr3_nt: TGTGCCAGCAGCGCCGGACAGGGGGCGTCGGCGCACACCTTC
d_call: TRBD1
cdr3_length: 14
v_call: TRBV6-5
j_call: TRBJ1-2
clone_size: -

cdr3_aa: CASSPGLAAAFEQFF
cdr3_nt: TGCGCCAGCAGCCCCGGACTAGCGGCTGCTTTTGAGCAGTTCTTC
d_call: TRBD2
cdr3_length: 15
v_call: TRBV5-1
j_call: TRBJ2-1
clone_size: -

cdr3_aa: CASSITGGGNQPQHF
cdr3_nt: TGTGCCAGTAGTATTACAGGGGGCGGCAATCAGCCCCAGCATTTT
d_call: TRBD1
cdr3_length: 15
v_call: TRBV19
j_call: TRBJ1-5
clone_size: few

cdr3_aa: CASSSRGGITEAFF
cdr3_nt: TGTGCCAGCAGTTCCAGGGGTGGGATCACTGAAGCTTTCTTT
d_call: -
cdr3_length: 14
v_call: TRBV6-1
j_call: TRBJ1-1
clone_size: -

cdr3_aa: CASRLAPDVEGASGANVLTF
cdr3_nt: TGTGCAAGTCGCTTAGCGCCGGACGTCGAGGGGGCCTCTGGGGCCAACGTCCTGACTTTC
d_call: -
cdr3_length: 20
v_call: TRBV12-2
j_call: TRBJ2-6
clone_size: -

cdr3_aa: CASGLGTIGANVLTF
cdr3_nt: TGTGCTAGTGGTCTCGGGACAATTGGGGCCAACGTCCTGACTTTC
d_call: -
cdr3_length: 15
v_call: TRBV12-5
j_call: TRBJ2-6
clone_size: -

cdr3_aa: CASLRGVNEKLFF
cdr3_nt: TGTGCCAGCCTCAGGGGGGTGAATGAAAAACTGTTTTTT
d_call: TRBD1
cdr3_length: 13
v_call: TRBV2
j_call: TRBJ1-4
clone_size: -